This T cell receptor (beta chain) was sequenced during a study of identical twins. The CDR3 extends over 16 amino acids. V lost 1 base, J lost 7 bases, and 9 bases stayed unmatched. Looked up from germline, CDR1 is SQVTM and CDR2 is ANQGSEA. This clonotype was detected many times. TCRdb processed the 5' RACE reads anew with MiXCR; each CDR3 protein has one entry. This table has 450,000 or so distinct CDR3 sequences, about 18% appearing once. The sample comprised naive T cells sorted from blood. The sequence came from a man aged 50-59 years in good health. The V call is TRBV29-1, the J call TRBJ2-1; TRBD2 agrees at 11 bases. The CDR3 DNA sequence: TGCAGCGTTGAAGGCCGAGGTAGCGGGAGGGCGAATGAGCAGTTCTTC. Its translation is CSVEGRGSGRANEQFF.